The 21 T cell receptor beta chains given below trace back to one sample, sequenced in a study of cytomegalovirus exposure and HLA in healthy donors. The primer mix had 60 Vbeta and 13 Jbeta primers. Sequencing was performed with immunoSEQ multiplex PCR; in TCRdb, only in-frame clones are kept and a portion is missing. The repertoire has some 110,000 clones, around 80% of them found once; the top ten carry 4.8%. Sequenced material: PBMCs. These TCRs come from a man younger than 40 in good health and CMV-seropositive.

This rearrangement joins TRBV5-6 to TRBJ2-7; 8 nucleotides agree with TRBD2. The CDR3 loop spans 14 amino acids. With 4 bases clipped from V and 5 bases from J, the junction kept 8 bases outside the gene matches. Germline assignment: CDR1 SGHDT and CDR2 YYEEEE. Written as DNA, the CDR3 is TGTGCCAGCAGCCCGGGGGGGCCGAGGGACGAGCAGTACTTC. The encoded protein is CASSPGGPRDEQYF.

This chain connects TRBV27 to TRBJ1-1; 7 bases match TRBD1. Germline V gene sequence: CDR1 MNHEY, CDR2 SMNVEV (reference sequence). V dropped 5 bases and J dropped 3; count of bases not matched to a gene: 15. CDR3 length: 17 residues. This CDR3 is CASSPRGQVLLHTEAFF. In DNA form, the CDR3 reads TGTGCCAGCAGTCCCAGAGGACAGGTTCTGCTTCACACTGAAGCTTTCTTT.

The gene calls are TRBV4-1 and TRBJ1-1; maybe TRBD1 (5 bases). Germline V gene data show CDR1 as MGHRA and CDR2 as YSYEKL. The CDR3 extends over 13 amino acids. Trimming took off 0 bases at V and 7 bases at J, with 9 bases between the two ends. The DNA for the CDR3 is TGCGCCAGCAGCCAAGAAAGGCAGGGTGAAGCTTTCTTT. This codes for CASSQERQGEAFF.

J is TRBJ1-3 and V is TRBV28; D is ambiguous. V dropped 4 bases and J dropped 0 bases, with 7 bases sitting between them. CDR1 is MDHEN and CDR2 is SYDVKM in the germline V gene. CDR3 length: 14 amino acids. The CDR3 DNA reads TGTGCCAGCAGTTCGGGTTTCTCTGGAAACACCATATATTTT. The encoded protein is CASSSGFSGNTIYF.

This chain links TRBV9 with TRBJ1-2; unclear D gene. Deletions cut 10 bases from V and 6 bases from J, with 10 bases between. The germline V gene has CDR1 SGDLS and CDR2 YYNGEE. The CDR3 is 10 residues long. CDR3 sequence: CAGRGDGYTF. The CDR3 DNA sequence: TGTGCCGGCCGGGGAGATGGCTACACCTTC.

This clone was counted a few times. This sample includes further DNA sequences coding for the same CDR3. The chain carries TRBV6-5 and TRBJ1-5; D unclear. Germline V gene sequence: CDR1 MNHEY, CDR2 SVGAGI. This CDR3 contains 13 residues. Trimming shortened V by 9 bases and J by 4 bases, and 13 bases separated the two germline ends. CDR3 protein: CASRGQSNQPQHF. CDR3 nucleotides: TGTGCCAGTAGAGGCCAGTCGAATCAGCCCCAGCATTTT.

This clone was recorded once. V usage is TRBV19 and J usage is TRBJ2-5, with D perhaps TRBD1 (5 bases). The V gene's germline CDR1 is LNHDA and CDR2 SQIVND (reference sequence). The CDR3 totals 14 residues. V was shortened by 6 bases and J by 4 bases, with 15 bases between the two germline ends. The CDR3 sequence is CASSDSGLGETQYF. The CDR3 coding sequence is TGTGCCAGTAGCGATTCAGGGCTAGGAGAGACCCAGTACTTC.

CDR3 sequence: CASSLGQGTDTQYF. The CDR3 coding sequence is TGTGCCAGCTCGCTGGGACAGGGCACAGATACGCAGTATTTT. The V call is TRBV18, the J call TRBJ2-3, with TRBD1 matching 8 bases. The CDR3 has 14 amino acids. V shed 6 bases and J 1 base; nucleotides not matched to a gene: 3. The germline CDR1 and CDR2 sequences are KGHSH and LQKENI.

The rearrangement uses TRBV5-4 and TRBJ2-7; 7 bases are shared with TRBD1. V was pared by 4 bases and J by 0 bases, with 7 bases of the junction left unmatched. The CDR3 loop spans 15 amino acids. The V gene's germline CDR1 is SGHNT and CDR2 YYREEE (reference sequence). The CDR3 nucleotides are TGTGCCAGCAGCCCCTCAGGGGGTAACTCCTACGAGCAGTACTTC. This gives the protein CASSPSGGNSYEQYF.

CDR3 sequence: CASGWTVAEAFF. The CDR3 DNA follows: TGTGCCAGCGGCTGGACAGTCGCTGAAGCTTTCTTT. The rearrangement joins TRBV27 to TRBJ1-1, with D maybe TRBD1 (6 bases). V shed 8 bases and J shed 6 bases, with 13 bases lying between them. Germline CDR1 MNHEY, CDR2 SMNVEV (reference sequence). The CDR3 has 12 residues.

V usage is TRBV2 and J usage is TRBJ1-5; D gene uncertain. Trimming shortened V by 4 bases and J by 2 bases, and 9 bases separated the two germline ends. Germline CDR1 and CDR2: SNHLY and FYNNEI. The CDR3 runs 14 residues. The CDR3 sequence: CASSGGSGNQPQHF. Here the CDR3 DNA reads TGTGCCAGCAGTGGGGGTAGCGGCAATCAGCCCCAGCATTTT.

V and J are TRBV19 and TRBJ2-7, with D perhaps matching TRBD2 (6 bases). Germline values: CDR1 LNHDA, CDR2 SQIVND (reference sequence). V shed 5 bases and J shed 1 base, with 9 bases lying between them. The CDR3 runs to 13 residues. The CDR3 loop is CASSPAGSYEQYF. In nucleotides, the CDR3 is TGTGCCAGTAGTCCGGCGGGGTCCTACGAGCAGTACTTC.

The chain links TRBV7-9 to TRBJ1-5, with 7 positions matching TRBD1. Unmatched junction bases numbered 6, after V lost 5 bases and J lost 5 bases. The CDR3 totals 14 residues. Per germline, CDR1 SEHNR and CDR2 FQNEAQ (reference sequence). The DNA for the CDR3 is TGTGCCAGCAGCCTGGGACAGCCCGATCAGCCCCAGCATTTT. As protein: CASSLGQPDQPQHF.

The gene calls are TRBV7-9 and TRBJ2-5; 9 nucleotides match TRBD1. V dropped 5 bases and J dropped 9; count of bases not matched to a gene: 13. Germline CDR1 and CDR2: SEHNR and FQNEAQ (reference sequence). The CDR3 length is 15 residues. CDR3 sequence reads: CASSPQGASRGAQYF. CDR3 in DNA: TGTGCCAGCAGCCCACAGGGGGCTAGTCGAGGGGCCCAGTACTTC. Full variable domain (outside the CDR3, taken from reference TRBV7-9 and TRBJ2-5): DTGVSQNPRHKITKRGQNVTFRCDPISEHNRLYWYRQTLGQGPEFLTYFQNEAQLEKSRLLSDRFSAERPKGSFSTLEIQRTEQGDSAMYLCASSPQGASRGAQYFGPGTRLLVL.

This clone was picked up one time. The rearrangement uses TRBV19 and TRBJ2-1; TRBD1 matches 8 bases. Unmatched junction bases numbered 14, after V lost 5 bases and J lost 8 bases. The CDR3 is 16 amino acids. The germline gives CDR1 LNHDA, CDR2 SQIVND (reference sequence). CDR3 loop: CASSPRTGWGSDEQFF. DNA of the CDR3: TGTGCCAGTAGTCCCCGGACAGGGTGGGGGTCGGATGAGCAGTTCTTC.

This clone appeared once. The same CDR3 can be traced to other DNA sequences in this sample. The chain is built from TRBV5-1 and TRBJ2-1, with TRBD1 as a possible D gene (6 bases). The germline V gene has CDR1 SGHRS and CDR2 YFSETQ. The CDR3 is 15 residues long. Trimming removed 0 bases from V and 1 base from J, with 8 bases in between. The chain's CDR3 is CASSLGQGSYNEQFF. CDR3 bases: TGCGCCAGCAGCTTGGGTCAGGGGTCCTACAATGAGCAGTTCTTC.

This clone came up a few times. The rearrangement uses TRBV7-6 and TRBJ2-7; D perhaps matches TRBD2 (6 bases). The V gene's germline CDR1 is SGHVS and CDR2 FNYEAQ. This CDR3 comprises 15 residues. Trimming took off 5 bases at V and 2 bases at J, with 16 bases between the two ends. This CDR3 is CASSPGGRGPYEQYF. The CDR3 DNA follows: TGTGCCAGCAGCCCGGGTGGGCGGGGACCCTACGAGCAGTACTTC. Supplemented by reference TRBV7-6 and TRBJ2-7, the full variable domain reads GAGVSQSPRYKVTKRGQDVALRCDPISGHVSLYWYRQALGQGPEFLTYFNYEAQQDKSGLPNDRFSAERPEGSISTLTIQRTEQRDSAMYRCASSPGGRGPYEQYFGPGTRLTVT.

This CDR3 reads CATSRDITGGYNEQFF. The DNA for the CDR3 is TGTGCCACCAGCAGAGATATAACAGGGGGCTACAATGAGCAGTTCTTC. This chain connects TRBV15 to TRBJ2-1; 8 bases map to TRBD1. The CDR3 covers 16 residues. The V gene's germline CDR1 is LNHNV and CDR2 YYDKDF (reference sequence). The junction had 4 bases not matched to a gene; V was cut back by 0 bases and J by 3 bases.

CDR3 coding DNA: TGTGCCATCAGGCTCACAGGGTCAGATACGCAGTATTTT. Translated, it gives CAIRLTGSDTQYF. The chain joins TRBV10-3 to TRBJ2-3; TRBD1 is a possible D gene (6 bases). V lost 6 bases and J 4 bases, leaving 11 bases between the germline ends. CDR1 is ENHRY and CDR2 is SYGVKD in the germline V gene. The CDR3 runs 13 residues.

As for this clone: One end of the junction varies from germline; a read error may be responsible. This chain joins TRBV28 and TRBJ1-5, with D unclear. The CDR3 runs 12 residues. Germline loops: CDR1 MDHEN, CDR2 SYDVKM. In nucleotides, the CDR3 is TGTGCCAGCAGCGCAGGTACCCAGCCCCAGAATTTT. Translation: CASSAGTQPQNF.

The chain recombines TRBV6-4 with TRBJ1-1; a possible D gene is TRBD1 (5 bases). The CDR3 totals 14 residues. V lost 3 bases, J lost 4 bases, and 12 bases lay in between. Looked up from germline, CDR1 is MRHNA and CDR2 is SNTAGT. CDR3 in DNA: TGTGCCAGCAGTGAGTACCACGGGGGCACTGAAGCTTTCTTT. It translates to CASSEYHGGTEAFF.